This TCR beta chain was sequenced during a study of blood T cells in healthy people across ages. This clonotype has at least ten counts. Its cognate antigen is unknown. The germline V gene has CDR1 SQVTM and CDR2 ANQGSEA. CDR3 length: 10 amino acids. Trimming took 4 bases from V and 3 from J, leaving 3 bases between them. Regarding the study as a whole: PBMCs left unsorted prevented a conclusive naive versus antigen-experienced comparison. Whereas aged donors had fewer naive CD4+ cells, long-lived donors had more of them and higher diversity. Among T cells, TCR beta diversity per million cells dropped roughly linearly as age rose.

The authors ran a second PCR of 7 to 11 cycles using a sample-barcoded 5' primer and a J-beta primer mix. One entry per CDR3 protein results from TCRdb running MiXCR on the 5' RACE reads. The repertoire holds about 1.7 million distinct CDR3 sequences, with 25% to 30% as singletons. The chain carries TRBV29-1 and TRBJ1-1, with no clear D. The receptor was derived from a woman between 25 and 40 years old in good health. Sequences were obtained from blood. The CDR3 DNA reads TGCAGCGTTGGGGACACTGAAGCTTTCTTT. This gives the protein CSVGDTEAFF.